This TCR beta chain was sequenced during a study of cytomegalovirus exposure and HLA in healthy donors. It was with 60 Vbeta and 13 Jbeta primers that the PCR ran. The table came from immunoSEQ multiplex PCR; TCRdb's copy has only in-frame clones and leaves some out. The data contain fewer than 200,000 clones, roughly 79% of them singletons. Germline lookup yields CDR1 LNHDA and CDR2 SQIVND (reference sequence). Unmatched junction bases numbered 8, after V lost 4 bases and J lost 6 bases. There are 16 residues in the CDR3. The sample consisted of PBMCs. J is TRBJ2-2 and V is TRBV19, with TRBD1 matching over 10 bases. The source is a woman aged 45-60 years in good health and CMV-seronegative. The CDR3: CASSRPWDRGSGELFF. The CDR3 DNA reads TGTGCCAGTAGTAGGCCCTGGGACAGGGGATCCGGGGAGCTGTTTTTT.